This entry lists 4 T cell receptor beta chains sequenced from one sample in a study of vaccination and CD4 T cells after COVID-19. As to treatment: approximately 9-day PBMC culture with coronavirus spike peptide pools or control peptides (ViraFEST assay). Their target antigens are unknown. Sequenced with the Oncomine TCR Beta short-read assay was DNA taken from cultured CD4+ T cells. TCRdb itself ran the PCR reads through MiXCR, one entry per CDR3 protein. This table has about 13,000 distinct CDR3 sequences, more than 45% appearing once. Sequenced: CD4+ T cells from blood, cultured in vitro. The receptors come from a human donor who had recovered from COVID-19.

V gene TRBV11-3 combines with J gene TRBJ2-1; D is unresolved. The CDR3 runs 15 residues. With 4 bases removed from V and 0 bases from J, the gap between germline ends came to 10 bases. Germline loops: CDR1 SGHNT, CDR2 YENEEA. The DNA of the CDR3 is TGTGCCAGCAGCTACTTAACATTCTCCTACAATGAGCAGTTCTTC. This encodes CASSYLTFSYNEQFF.

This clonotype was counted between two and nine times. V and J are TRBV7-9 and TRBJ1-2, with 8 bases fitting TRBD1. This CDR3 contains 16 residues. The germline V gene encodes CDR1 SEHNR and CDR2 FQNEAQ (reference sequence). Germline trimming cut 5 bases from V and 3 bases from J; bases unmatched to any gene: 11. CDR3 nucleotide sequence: TGTGCCAGCAGCAACGTCTACCGACAGGGGTACTATGGCTACACCTTC. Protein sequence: CASSNVYRQGYYGYTF.

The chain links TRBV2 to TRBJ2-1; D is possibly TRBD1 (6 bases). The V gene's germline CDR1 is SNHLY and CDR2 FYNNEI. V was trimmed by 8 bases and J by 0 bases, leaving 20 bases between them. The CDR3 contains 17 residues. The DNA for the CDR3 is TGTGCCAGCCAACCTCAGGGGAGATGGGGCTCCTACAATGAGCAGTTCTTC. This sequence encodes CASQPQGRWGSYNEQFF.

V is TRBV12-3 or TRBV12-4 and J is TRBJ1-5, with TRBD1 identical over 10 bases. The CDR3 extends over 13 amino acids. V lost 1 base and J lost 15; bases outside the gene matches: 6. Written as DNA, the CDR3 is TGTGCCAGCAGTTTAGTCCGGGACAGGGGAAGGCATTTT. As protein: CASSLVRDRGRHF.